What follows describes a single T cell receptor delta chain. TCRdb lists the protein of a much larger clone for this DNA, which differs at residue 18, so this is likely a read error; the protein given here is translated from the DNA itself. Flow sorting of PBMC yielded separate Vgamma9/Vdelta2+ and Vdelta2-negative gammadelta T cell populations for bulk repertoire analysis. CDR3 size: 19 residues. CDR1 and CDR2 from the germline V gene are GEAIGNYY and EKD. The data stem from a study of γδ T cells in repeated Plasmodium falciparum infection. About the study: Samples were taken at baseline, before some infections, and 21 days after each.

TCRdb reanalyzed the multiplex PCR reads using CATT. In the table there are over 45,000 delta-chain clones, 1.6% of which are singletons. Source material: gamma-delta T cells from blood. This receptor was taken from a pool of human donors (malaria-infected and uninfected, not separated). The V gene is TRDV2; the J gene was not called; TRDD3, the table's D call, lacks a check against the DNA. DNA for the CDR3: TGTGCCTGTGACTCTCTAACTGGGGGACAGACTGAGTACACCGATAAACTCACCTTT. Residues: CACDSLTGGQTEYTDKLTF.